A selection of T cell receptor beta chains follows, all from one sample in a study of CD8 T cells in ankylosing spondylitis. TCRdb independently ran MiXCR on the 5' RACE reads; one entry per CDR3 protein. The sample lists some 70,000 distinct CDR3 sequences, less than 6% seen once, with around 2.2% in the top ten. Sequencing used blood, either unsorted or a sorted T cell fraction (not recorded which). The receptor source for this set is a male donor with ankylosing spondylitis or in good health (not recorded which). Both conserved end residues are part of each CDR3. The D gene is left open where the match is weak. Some rows have no size entry. The others give once, few or many, or a class for an expanded clone.

cdr3_nt: TGCAGTGCTAGATCTTGGGGGAGTCAAATGAACACTGAAGCTTTCTTT; cdr3_aa: CSARSWGSQMNTEAFF; d_call: -; clone_size: many; j_call: TRBJ1-1; v_call: TRBV20-1
cdr3_nt: TGCGCCAGCAGCTTGGAGGGACAGCCTGGCTCTGGAAACACCATATATTTT; cdr3_aa: CASSLEGQPGSGNTIYF; d_call: TRBD1; clone_size: many; j_call: TRBJ1-3; v_call: TRBV5-1
cdr3_nt: TGCGCCAGCAGCTTGGGCGCCGTGAACACTGAAGCTTTCTTT; cdr3_aa: CASSLGAVNTEAFF; d_call: -; clone_size: many; j_call: TRBJ1-1; v_call: TRBV5-1
cdr3_nt: TGTGCCAGCAGTTACCCAGGGAACACTGAAGCTTTCTTT; cdr3_aa: CASSYPGNTEAFF; d_call: -; clone_size: many; j_call: TRBJ1-1; v_call: TRBV6-6
cdr3_nt: TGTGCCAGCAGTTACACCGGACTAGCGGGGGGGCCCAATGAGCAGTTCTTC; cdr3_aa: CASSYTGLAGGPNEQFF; d_call: TRBD2; clone_size: -; j_call: TRBJ2-1; v_call: TRBV6-2/TRBV6-3
cdr3_nt: TGTGCCAGCAGCCTCGGACAGGGGGCAGGCACCGGGGAGCTGTTTTTT; cdr3_aa: CASSLGQGAGTGELFF; d_call: TRBD1; clone_size: many; j_call: TRBJ2-2; v_call: TRBV6-1
cdr3_nt: TGTGCCAGCAGCCCAAGGATATCCTACGAGCAGTACTTC; cdr3_aa: CASSPRISYEQYF; d_call: -; clone_size: many; j_call: TRBJ2-7; v_call: TRBV27
cdr3_nt: TGTGCCAGCAGCTGGCAGGTGGTCGGAAACACCATATATTTT; cdr3_aa: CASSWQVVGNTIYF; d_call: -; clone_size: many; j_call: TRBJ1-3; v_call: TRBV5-6
cdr3_nt: TGTGCCAGCAGTTATTTTACAGGGGCTGAAGCTTTCTTT; cdr3_aa: CASSYFTGAEAFF; d_call: TRBD1; clone_size: many; j_call: TRBJ1-1; v_call: TRBV6-6
cdr3_nt: TGCAGTGCTAGAGATACTAGCGGGGGTAGCACAGATACGCAGTATTTT; cdr3_aa: CSARDTSGGSTDTQYF; d_call: TRBD2; clone_size: many; j_call: TRBJ2-3; v_call: TRBV20-1
cdr3_nt: TGCAGTGCTAGAGCATCCAGCGGCGATAGTGAGCAGTTCTTC; cdr3_aa: CSARASSGDSEQFF; d_call: -; clone_size: many; j_call: TRBJ2-1; v_call: TRBV20-1
cdr3_nt: TGTGCCAGCAGTGTCCTGCCCCGCGGCGTGTCGTACTTC; cdr3_aa: CASSVLPRGVSYF; d_call: -; clone_size: -; j_call: TRBJ2-5; v_call: TRBV2
cdr3_nt: TGCGCCAGCAGCCAAGATCAGCTGACCGGCTACACCTTC; cdr3_aa: CASSQDQLTGYTF; d_call: -; clone_size: many; j_call: TRBJ1-2; v_call: TRBV4-3
cdr3_nt: TGTGCCAGCAGTGTGACAGGGAATAGCAATCAGCCCCAGCATTTT; cdr3_aa: CASSVTGNSNQPQHF; d_call: TRBD1; clone_size: many; j_call: TRBJ1-5; v_call: TRBV2
cdr3_nt: TGTGCCACCAGTGAAGTTGACAGGCACCATGGCTACACCTTC; cdr3_aa: CATSEVDRHHGYTF; d_call: -; clone_size: many; j_call: TRBJ1-2; v_call: TRBV24-1
cdr3_nt: TGTGCCAGCAGCCCTGGACTAGCGGGGGACAAATTCACAGATACGCAGTATTTT; cdr3_aa: CASSPGLAGDKFTDTQYF; d_call: TRBD2; clone_size: many; j_call: TRBJ2-3; v_call: TRBV28
cdr3_nt: TGTGCCAGCAGTCACATCCGGACCTTGATAGAGACCCAGTACTTC; cdr3_aa: CASSHIRTLIETQYF; d_call: -; clone_size: many; j_call: TRBJ2-5; v_call: TRBV2
cdr3_nt: TGTGCCAGCAGAGCCGGGACTAGCGGGGGGGCCGATGGGACCCAGTACTTC; cdr3_aa: CASRAGTSGGADGTQYF; d_call: TRBD2; clone_size: many; j_call: TRBJ2-5; v_call: TRBV2
cdr3_nt: TGTGCCAGCAGGTCCCCCAGGGGGCTCTACGAGCAGTACTTC; cdr3_aa: CASRSPRGLYEQYF; d_call: TRBD1; clone_size: many; j_call: TRBJ2-7; v_call: TRBV28
cdr3_nt: TGTGCCAGCAGTTCCAGACAGGCCAACACTGAAGCTTTCTTT; cdr3_aa: CASSSRQANTEAFF; d_call: -; clone_size: many; j_call: TRBJ1-1; v_call: TRBV12-3/TRBV12-4
cdr3_nt: TGCGCCAGCAGCCGAGGAGTGGGCCTCAAGCAGAATAGGGCCTACGAGCAGTACTTC; cdr3_aa: CASSRGVGLKQNRAYEQYF; d_call: -; clone_size: many; j_call: TRBJ2-7; v_call: TRBV4-1
cdr3_nt: TGTGCCAGCAGCCAGGGGATGGGGGATGAAGCTTTCTTT; cdr3_aa: CASSQGMGDEAFF; d_call: -; clone_size: many; j_call: TRBJ1-1; v_call: TRBV28
cdr3_nt: TGTGCCAGCAGTTTCGGACAGGCGCAACCCGAGCAGTACTTC; cdr3_aa: CASSFGQAQPEQYF; d_call: TRBD1; clone_size: many; j_call: TRBJ2-7; v_call: TRBV12-3/TRBV12-4
cdr3_nt: TGTGCCAGCCTCTCCCGGGGGAGGAGCACTGAAGCTTTCTTT; cdr3_aa: CASLSRGRSTEAFF; d_call: -; clone_size: many; j_call: TRBJ1-1; v_call: TRBV5-6
cdr3_nt: TGTGCCAGCAGTTTTTCAGATACGCAGTATTTT; cdr3_aa: CASSFSDTQYF; d_call: -; clone_size: many; j_call: TRBJ2-3; v_call: TRBV6-2/TRBV6-3
cdr3_nt: TGTGCCAGCAGCCCGCGGGGATTTGAAGCTTTCTTT; cdr3_aa: CASSPRGFEAFF; d_call: -; clone_size: many; j_call: TRBJ1-1; v_call: TRBV14
cdr3_nt: TGCAGCGCCAATACCGGGGCCGAGGGAGAGACCCAGTACTTC; cdr3_aa: CSANTGAEGETQYF; d_call: -; clone_size: many; j_call: TRBJ2-5; v_call: TRBV29-1
cdr3_nt: TGTGCCAGCAGCCGCGATTTGGGACCGCACATGAACACTGAAGCTTTCTTT; cdr3_aa: CASSRDLGPHMNTEAFF; d_call: -; clone_size: many; j_call: TRBJ1-1; v_call: TRBV3-1
cdr3_nt: TGTGCCAGCAGTGAAGAGGGATCCACTGAAGCTTTCTTT; cdr3_aa: CASSEEGSTEAFF; d_call: -; clone_size: many; j_call: TRBJ1-1; v_call: TRBV6-1
cdr3_nt: TGTGCCAGCAGTTTCCAGGGAGGCAATGAGCAGTTCTTC; cdr3_aa: CASSFQGGNEQFF; d_call: -; clone_size: many; j_call: TRBJ2-1; v_call: TRBV6-5
cdr3_nt: TGTGCCAGCAGTGACGCATCTTACTCTGGAAACACCATATATTTT; cdr3_aa: CASSDASYSGNTIYF; d_call: -; clone_size: many; j_call: TRBJ1-3; v_call: TRBV25-1
cdr3_nt: TGTGCCAGCAGCCTAGCCTGGGCCGACAATGAGCAGTTCTTC; cdr3_aa: CASSLAWADNEQFF; d_call: -; clone_size: -; j_call: TRBJ2-1; v_call: TRBV7-2
cdr3_nt: TGTGCCACCTTAATCGAGACCCAGTACTTC; cdr3_aa: CATLIETQYF; d_call: -; clone_size: many; j_call: TRBJ2-5; v_call: TRBV28
cdr3_nt: TGTGCCATCAGTGATCAGACAGGTAGCACAGATACGCAGTATTTT; cdr3_aa: CAISDQTGSTDTQYF; d_call: -; clone_size: many; j_call: TRBJ2-3; v_call: TRBV10-3
cdr3_nt: TGCAGTGTTCTGGTGTTCGGCCAGCAACAAGAGACCCAGTACTTC; cdr3_aa: CSVLVFGQQQETQYF; d_call: -; clone_size: -; j_call: TRBJ2-5; v_call: TRBV20-1
cdr3_nt: TGTGCCAGCAGTTACCCCGACCCCGAGGAAAAACTGTTTTTT; cdr3_aa: CASSYPDPEEKLFF; d_call: -; clone_size: many; j_call: TRBJ1-4; v_call: TRBV6-2/TRBV6-3
cdr3_nt: TGTGCCAGCCACAAGGGACAGGGGTTCGATGAGCAGTTCTTC; cdr3_aa: CASHKGQGFDEQFF; d_call: TRBD1; clone_size: many; j_call: TRBJ2-1; v_call: TRBV12-3/TRBV12-4